This TCR beta chain came from a study of naive and memory T cell subsets. Study conclusions and caveats: Each distinct alpha or beta sequence counts as one clonotype. There was no ground truth to check naive and memory subset results. In naive cells, over 85% of TCR sequences were seen only once.

V shed 4 bases, J shed 1 base, and the junction held 4 bases outside the gene matches. Germline V lookup: CDR1 MNHEY, CDR2 SVGEGT. This CDR3 has 15 amino acids. With respect to this clonotype: Antigen: not known.

Both TRBC1 and TRBC2 were covered by a beta constant-region primer of two equimolar oligonucleotides. Ligated cDNA was amplified by four rounds of PCR with nested alpha and beta constant-region primers and SP2. TCRdb called the UMI-ligation and nested PCR reads again in MiXCR, with one record for every CDR3 protein. The table lists about 90,000 distinct CDR3 sequences, roughly 7.3% of them singletons. The chain has TRBV6-2 or TRBV6-3 and TRBJ2-5; the match to TRBD2 covers 9 bases. This receptor was identified in a human donor in good health. The sample taken for sequencing was central memory CD4+ T cells from blood. The CDR3 loop is CASSSFSGSQETQYF. The CDR3 DNA reads TGTGCCAGCAGTTCCTTTAGCGGGAGCCAAGAGACCCAGTACTTC.